The 15 T cell receptor beta chains given below trace back to one sample, sequenced in a study of blood T cell repertoires in COVID-19. Only in-frame clones appear in the TCRdb table, and some are missing; sequencing was by immunoSEQ multiplex PCR. The table lists under 120,000 clones, around 80% of them singletons. The sample consisted of peripheral blood. The receptor source for this set is a man in his sixties or seventies with active or convalescent COVID-19.

The CDR3 loop reads CASKVTGATNEKLFF. CDR3 coding DNA: TGCGCCAGCAAAGTGACAGGGGCTACTAATGAAAAACTGTTTTTT. The chain carries TRBV5-1 and TRBJ1-4, with 8 positions matching TRBD1. The CDR3 sequence is 15 residues long. CDR1 SGHRS and CDR2 YFSETQ come from the germline V gene. V gave up 6 bases and J gave up 2 bases; unmatched junction bases: 6. The whole variable domain, remainder taken from reference TRBV5-1 and TRBJ1-4, is KAGVTQTPRYLIKTRGQQVTLSCSPISGHRSVSWYQQTPGQGLQFLFEYFSETQRNKGNFPGRFSGRQFSNSRSEMNVSTLELGDSALYLCASKVTGATNEKLFFGSGTQLSVL.

The chain uses TRBV12-3 or TRBV12-4 and TRBJ2-2; no definite D call. Trimming cost V 6 bases and J 8 bases, with 13 bases left between them. The CDR3 totals 13 residues. DNA for the CDR3: TGTGCCAGCAGCGTGTCCCTGACTGGGGAGCTGTTTTTT. Translating gives CASSVSLTGELFF.

This clone was detected only once. This chain connects TRBV20-1 to TRBJ2-5; 10 bases are a match to TRBD1. This CDR3 has 17 amino acids. V dropped 3 bases and J dropped 3; count of bases not matched to a gene: 13. Germline V CDR1 and CDR2: DFQATT, SNEGSKA (reference sequence). CDR3 protein: CSASHRDRGMREETQYF. The DNA for the CDR3 is TGCAGTGCTAGTCACCGGGACAGGGGAATGCGGGAAGAGACCCAGTACTTC.

The chain is built from TRBV5-1 and TRBJ1-1, with TRBD1 identical over 10 bases. The CDR3 has 17 residues. The V gene end was trimmed by 0 bases and the J gene end by 4 bases; junction bases not matched to a gene: 9. CDR1 and CDR2 (germline): SGHRS, YFSETQ. The CDR3 nucleotides are TGCGCCAGCAGCTTGGCCCGACAGGGGGCGGGTATCACTGAAGCTTTCTTT. This translates into CASSLARQGAGITEAFF.

There are a few counts of this clone. V usage is TRBV19 and J usage is TRBJ1-2; 7 positions agree with TRBD1. V gave up 7 bases and J gave up 7 bases; unmatched junction bases: 6. Germline-derived CDR1 and CDR2 are LNHDA and SQIVND (reference sequence). The CDR3 has 12 amino acids. The CDR3 protein is CASKGRGSGYTF. The CDR3 coding sequence is TGTGCCAGTAAAGGCAGGGGGAGTGGCTACACCTTC. Filled out from reference TRBV19 and TRBJ1-2, the complete variable domain reads DGGITQSPKYLFRKEGQNVTLSCEQNLNHDAMYWYRQDPGQGLRLIYYSQIVNDFQKGDIAEGYSVSREKKESFPLTVTSAQKNPTAFYLCASKGRGSGYTFGSGTRLTVV.

This chain links TRBV28 with TRBJ1-3; D ambiguous. The CDR3 contains 15 residues. Germline loops: CDR1 MDHEN, CDR2 SYDVKM. Trimming took 6 bases from V and 0 from J, leaving 12 bases between them. CDR3 in amino acids: CASSPQIHSGNTIYF. The CDR3 nucleotides are TGTGCCAGCAGCCCACAGATCCACTCTGGAAACACCATATATTTT.

This chain joins TRBV4-1 and TRBJ2-7, with TRBD2 as a possible D gene (5 bases). The V end was cut by 1 base, the J end by 2 bases, with 12 bases between. The V gene's germline CDR1 is MGHRA and CDR2 YSYEKL. The CDR3 length is 15 residues. CDR3 in amino acids: CASSQVVTSPYEQYF. The CDR3 nucleotides are TGCGCCAGCAGCCAAGTAGTAACTAGTCCCTACGAGCAGTACTTC.

The V gene is TRBV6-5, the J gene TRBJ1-3; 7 bases line up with TRBD1. This CDR3 is built from 15 residues. Germline CDR1 MNHEY, CDR2 SVGAGI. J lost 4 bases, V lost 0 bases, and 3 bases had no gene match. The CDR3 DNA follows: TGTGCCAGCAGTTACTCCTCAGGGGGAGGAAACACCATATATTTT. It specifies CASSYSSGGGNTIYF.

This clone was observed a single time. V usage is TRBV12-5 and J usage is TRBJ2-2; TRBD2 is a possible D gene (6 bases). The CDR3 contains 16 residues. V lost 0 bases to trimming and J lost 5 bases, with 13 bases between them. Germline-derived CDR1 and CDR2 are LGHNT and FRNRAP. Written as DNA, the CDR3 is TGTGCTAGTGGTTTGGTACTTGGTAGCGGAACCGGGGAGCTGTTTTTT. It yields the protein CASGLVLGSGTGELFF.

The V call is TRBV6-5, the J call TRBJ1-1; D gene unclear. Germline CDR1 and CDR2: MNHEY and SVGAGI. V dropped 4 bases and J dropped 0 bases, with 6 bases sitting between them. The CDR3 is 13 amino acids. CDR3 in amino acids: CASSLVLNTEAFF. The DNA of the CDR3 is TGTGCCAGCAGTTTAGTACTGAACACTGAAGCTTTCTTT.

In its sample, this clone was seen a few times. The J gene is TRBJ2-1, the V gene TRBV5-1; 9 nucleotides align to TRBD1. V lost 5 bases, J lost 6 bases, and 9 bases stayed unmatched. CDR1 and CDR2 (germline): SGHRS, YFSETQ. CDR3 length: 15 residues. CDR3 sequence: CASSWGTGPTNEQFF. The CDR3 bases are TGCGCCAGCAGTTGGGGGACAGGGCCTACCAATGAGCAGTTCTTC.

The rearrangement links TRBV12-3 or TRBV12-4 to TRBJ2-4; possible D gene TRBD2, 6 bases. V lost 5 bases to trimming and J lost 15 bases, with 17 bases between them. This CDR3 has 12 residues. The CDR3 coding sequence is TGTGCCAGCAGTCCCAACGCGGCGGGGACGTACTTC. Its translation is CASSPNAAGTYF.

V and J are TRBV2 and TRBJ2-5; a weak D match, TRBD2 (5 bases). Germline CDR1 is SNHLY and CDR2 is FYNNEI. The length of the CDR3 is 14 residues. The germline V and J ends were trimmed by 6 bases and 5 bases, with 16 bases remaining between them. CDR3 sequence: CASSAWLAGETQYF. For the CDR3, the DNA is TGTGCCAGCAGCGCTTGGCTAGCTGGGGAGACCCAGTACTTC. Looking up the rest from reference TRBV2 and TRBJ2-5 gives the full variable domain: EPEVTQTPSHQVTQMGQEVILRCVPISNHLYFYWYRQILGQKVEFLVSFYNNEISEKSEIFDDQFSVERPDGSNFTLKIRSTKLEDSAMYFCASSAWLAGETQYFGPGTRLLVL.

The chain has TRBV28 and TRBJ1-5; a weak D match, TRBD1 (6 bases). Trimming cost V 4 bases and J 4 bases, with 11 bases left between them. From germline, CDR1 is MDHEN and CDR2 SYDVKM. This CDR3 has 14 residues. Here the CDR3 reads CASSSGHRNQPQHF. CDR3 in DNA: TGTGCCAGCAGTTCGGGACACAGGAATCAGCCCCAGCATTTT.

This chain connects TRBV6-5 to TRBJ2-3; unclear D gene. The V end lost 0 bases, the J end lost 1 base, and 8 bases lay between the germline ends. The CDR3 is made up of 15 amino acids. The germline V gene encodes CDR1 MNHEY and CDR2 SVGAGI. The CDR3 sequence: CASSYSGARTDTQYF. The CDR3 nucleotides read TGTGCCAGCAGTTACTCTGGAGCCCGCACAGATACGCAGTATTTT.